Each of the 10 T cell receptor beta chains below was sequenced from the same sample in a study of cytomegalovirus exposure and HLA in healthy donors. The PCR made use of 60 Vbeta and 13 Jbeta primers. Assay used: immunoSEQ multiplex PCR; TCRdb lists only in-frame clones, some missing. This sample has roughly 140,000 clones, with roughly three quarters found just once. Sample: PBMCs. These receptors came from a woman aged 45-65 years in good health and CMV-seronegative.

The rearrangement links TRBV5-1 to TRBJ2-5; 7 positions match TRBD1. Germline V gene data show CDR1 as SGHRS and CDR2 as YFSETQ. J was trimmed by 1 base and V by 0 bases; bases with no gene match: 0. The CDR3 covers 14 residues. The chain's CDR3 is CASSLGDSQETQYF. The CDR3 region has the DNA TGCGCCAGCAGCTTGGGGGACAGCCAAGAGACCCAGTACTTC.

The V gene is TRBV11-2, the J gene TRBJ2-5; TRBD2 matches 9 bases. Trimming cost V 5 bases and J 5 bases; bases outside gene matches: 12. CDR3 length: 16 residues. The germline CDR1 and CDR2 sequences are SGHAT and FQNNGV. This CDR3 is CASSALGVAGVETQYF. DNA for the CDR3: TGTGCCAGCAGCGCCCTCGGTGTAGCGGGGGTTGAGACCCAGTACTTC.

The gene calls are TRBV10-2 and TRBJ2-7, with D possibly being TRBD1 (5 bases). The CDR3 is made up of 14 amino acids. Trimming left V 6 bases short and J 7 bases short, with 19 bases between. Germline values: CDR1 WSHSY, CDR2 SAAADI. CDR3 loop: CASSPVRHPGEQYF. CDR3 nucleotides: TGCGCCAGCAGCCCCGTTAGGCACCCAGGGGAGCAGTACTTC.

The CDR3 sequence is CASSDSRRLNTEAFF. The CDR3 DNA sequence: TGTGCCAGCAGCGATAGCAGAAGACTGAACACTGAAGCTTTCTTT. The chain joins TRBV9 to TRBJ1-1; D is ambiguous. Trimming shortened V by 3 bases and J by 0 bases, and 12 bases separated the two germline ends. CDR3 length: 15 residues. CDR1 is SGDLS and CDR2 is YYNGEE in the germline V gene.

This sequence joins TRBV14 and TRBJ1-4, with 7 bases lining up with TRBD1. Trimming at V came to 4 bases and at J to 5 bases, leaving 7 bases not matched to a gene. CDR3 size: 15 residues. Germline V CDR1 and CDR2: SGHDN, FVKESK. CDR3 amino acids: CASSPDRRINEKLFF. CDR3 DNA sequence: TGTGCCAGCAGCCCGGACAGGAGGATCAATGAAAAACTGTTTTTT.

This rearrangement joins TRBV28 to TRBJ1-5; 7 nucleotides align to TRBD1. Germline-derived CDR1 and CDR2 are MDHEN and SYDVKM. The CDR3 spans 16 residues. J was trimmed by 0 bases and V by 7 bases; bases with no gene match: 9. DNA of the CDR3: TGTGCCAGCACGGCAGGGGGGTCGTATAGCAATCAGCCCCAGCATTTT. This translates into CASTAGGSYSNQPQHF.

The chain carries TRBV6-1 and TRBJ2-1; D possibly corresponds to TRBD2 (6 bases). CDR3 length: 12 amino acids. Germline V lookup: CDR1 MNHNS, CDR2 SASEGT. Between the trimmed V and J ends, which lost 0 bases and 12 bases, there was a span of 9 bases. The CDR3 coding sequence is TGTGCCAGCAGTGAAGCTTGGCGGGGGCAGTTCTTC. Translated, it gives CASSEAWRGQFF.

This rearrangement joins TRBV5-1 to TRBJ2-5; D remains unclear. This CDR3 is built from 16 residues. The germline V gene encodes CDR1 SGHRS and CDR2 YFSETQ. The V end lost 0 bases, the J end lost 3 bases, and 15 bases lay between the germline ends. The CDR3 region has the DNA TGCGCCAGCAGCTTGGCGTTGGGCAGGCGAGAAGAGACCCAGTACTTC. Protein product: CASSLALGRREETQYF.

This clone was recorded once. This chain links TRBV5-1 with TRBJ2-5, with D perhaps TRBD2 (5 bases). Germline CDR1 reads SGHRS; CDR2 reads YFSETQ. V lost 2 bases to trimming and J lost 5 bases, with 22 bases between them. The CDR3 loop spans 17 amino acids. The CDR3 protein is CASSFQGRDQRVETQYF. The CDR3, as DNA: TGCGCCAGCAGCTTCCAAGGACGGGATCAACGAGTGGAGACCCAGTACTTC.

Remarks on this clone: The junction does not match germline at one end; this may be a read error. This CDR3 is also generated by other DNA sequences in the sample. This chain joins TRBV10-3 and TRBJ1-2; D perhaps matches TRBD1 (6 bases). The CDR3 contains 15 residues. Germline CDR1 ENHRY, CDR2 SYGVKD. This CDR3 is CAISPTGFLDYGYTF. DNA for the CDR3: TGCGCCATCAGCCCCACAGGGTTCCTAGACTATGGCTACACCTTC.